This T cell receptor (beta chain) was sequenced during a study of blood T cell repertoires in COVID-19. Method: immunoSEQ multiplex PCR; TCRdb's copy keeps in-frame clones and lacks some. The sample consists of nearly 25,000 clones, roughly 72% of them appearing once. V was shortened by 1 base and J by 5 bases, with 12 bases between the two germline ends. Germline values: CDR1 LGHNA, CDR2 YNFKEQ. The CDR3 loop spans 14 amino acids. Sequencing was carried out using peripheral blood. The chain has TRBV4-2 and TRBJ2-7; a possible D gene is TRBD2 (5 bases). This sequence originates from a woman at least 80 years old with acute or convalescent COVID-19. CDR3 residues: CASSQGPGSHEQYF. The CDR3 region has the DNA TGTGCCAGCAGCCAAGGCCCGGGATCCCACGAGCAGTACTTC.